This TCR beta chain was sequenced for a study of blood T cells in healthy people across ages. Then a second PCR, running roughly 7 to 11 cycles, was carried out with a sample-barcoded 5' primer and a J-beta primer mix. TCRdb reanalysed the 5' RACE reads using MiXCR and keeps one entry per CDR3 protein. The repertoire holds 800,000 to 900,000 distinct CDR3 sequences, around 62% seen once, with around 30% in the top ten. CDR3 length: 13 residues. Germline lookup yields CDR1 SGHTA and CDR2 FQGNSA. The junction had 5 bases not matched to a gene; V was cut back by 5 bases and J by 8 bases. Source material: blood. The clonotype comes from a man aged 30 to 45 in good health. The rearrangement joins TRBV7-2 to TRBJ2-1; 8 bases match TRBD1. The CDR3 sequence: CASSAGQAYEQFF. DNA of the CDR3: TGTGCCAGCAGCGCGGGACAGGCCTATGAGCAGTTCTTC.